The 29 T cell receptor beta chains given below trace back to one sample, sequenced in a study of naive and memory T cell subsets. Study results and limitations: Possibly reflecting memory cells re-expressing CD45RA, a few larger clonotypes occurred in naive repertoires, especially CD8.

Two oligonucleotides, mixed equimolar, formed the beta constant-region primer covering TRBC1 and TRBC2. Nested alpha and beta constant-region primers with the SP2 primer drove four PCR rounds on ligated cDNA. Each CDR3 protein gets one entry after TCRdb re-called the UMI-ligation and nested PCR reads with MiXCR. The data hold 140,000 to 150,000 distinct CDR3 sequences, with 22% observed a single time. These TCRs are of unknown antigen specificity. Sequencing was performed on naive CD4+ T cells from blood. The receptors stem from a human donor in good health.

The chain employs TRBV20-1 and TRBJ2-7; D gene ambiguous. Germline V CDR1 and CDR2: DFQATT, SNEGSKA (reference sequence). The V end lost 1 base, the J end lost 3 bases, and 4 bases lay between the germline ends. The CDR3 has 11 amino acids. The CDR3 DNA reads TGCAGTGCTAGAGGGGACTACGAGCAGTACTTC. Translation gives CSARGDYEQYF.

V usage is TRBV4-1 and J usage is TRBJ2-4; 9 bases agree with TRBD2. Looked up from germline, CDR1 is MGHRA and CDR2 is YSYEKL. CDR3 length: 17 residues. V trimming: 0 bases; J trimming: 9 bases; junction bases outside the gene matches: 12. The CDR3 sequence: CASSQEGSAGGPVIQYF. The CDR3 DNA follows: TGCGCCAGCAGCCAAGAAGGTTCTGCGGGAGGGCCGGTCATTCAGTACTTC.

The chain carries TRBV29-1 and TRBJ1-1, with D maybe TRBD1 (5 bases). The CDR3 sequence is 13 residues long. Germline assignment: CDR1 SQVTM and CDR2 ANQGSEA. Trimming left V 2 bases short and J 7 bases short, with 14 bases between. The CDR3 loop reads CSVETPWGREAFF. The CDR3 DNA reads as TGCAGCGTTGAAACGCCCTGGGGCCGTGAAGCTTTCTTT. Full variable domain (rest looked up from reference TRBV29-1 and TRBJ1-1): SAVISQKPSRDICQRGTSLTIQCQVDSQVTMMFWYRQQPGQSLTLIATANQGSEATYESGFVIDKFPISRPNLTFSTLTVSNMSPEDSSIYLCSVETPWGREAFFGQGTRLTVV.

The chain recombines TRBV7-8 with TRBJ1-6; D is unresolved. With 5 bases removed from V and 6 bases from J, the gap between germline ends came to 17 bases. Per germline, CDR1 SGHVS and CDR2 FQNEAQ. The CDR3 has 16 residues. In DNA form, the CDR3 reads TGTGCCAGCAGCCCAAGGTCTAAGGGCGCTAATTCACCCCTCCACTTT. Translated, it gives CASSPRSKGANSPLHF.

The chain combines TRBV7-6 with TRBJ1-1; the D is unclear. The CDR3 is made up of 13 amino acids. CDR1 is SGHVS and CDR2 is FNYEAQ in the germline V gene. The V and J ends lost 6 bases and 2 bases respectively, with 10 bases between them. The CDR3 sequence: CASSLAYNTEAFF. CDR3 nucleotides: TGTGCCAGCAGTCTCGCTTATAACACTGAAGCTTTCTTT.

The chain links TRBV7-2 to TRBJ2-7; D not certain. Germline V lookup: CDR1 SGHTA, CDR2 FQGNSA. The V and J ends lost 1 base and 0 bases respectively, with 7 bases between them. The CDR3 runs 14 residues. The chain's CDR3 is CASSLEAGSYEQYF. The CDR3 DNA follows: TGTGCCAGCAGCTTAGAGGCAGGCTCCTACGAGCAGTACTTC.

This clonotype was observed a handful of times. This chain connects TRBV4-1 to TRBJ1-5; no definite D call. Trimming took off 7 bases at V and 0 bases at J, with 16 bases between the two ends. The CDR3 extends over 16 amino acids. Germline V gene data show CDR1 as MGHRA and CDR2 as YSYEKL. The DNA of the CDR3 is TGCGCCAGCACCCCCAGATTCGTGGATAGCAATCAGCCCCAGCATTTT. Protein: CASTPRFVDSNQPQHF.

This clonotype has more than one count but fewer than ten. The rearrangement joins TRBV6-2 or TRBV6-3 to TRBJ2-1; 12 positions agree with TRBD2. The length of the CDR3 is 14 residues. V trimming: 10 bases; J trimming: 6 bases; junction bases outside the gene matches: 7. The germline V gene encodes CDR1 MNHEY and CDR2 SVGEGT. The CDR3 loop reads CATRTSGMGNEQFF. In DNA, the CDR3 is TGTGCCACCAGGACTAGCGGGATGGGCAATGAGCAGTTCTTC.

The V gene is TRBV20-1, the J gene TRBJ1-5; no clear D. Germline V CDR1 and CDR2: DFQATT, SNEGSKA (reference sequence). This CDR3 is built from 14 residues. V was cut by 4 bases and J by 7 bases, with 17 bases left in between. CDR3 bases: TGCAGTGCTATGATCGGGTCGGTTCGGCAGCCCCAGCATTTT. It specifies CSAMIGSVRQPQHF.

This rearrangement joins TRBV29-1 to TRBJ1-5; tentative D call: TRBD1 (5 bases). Germline V lookup: CDR1 SQVTM, CDR2 ANQGSEA. This CDR3 comprises 14 residues. Trimming shortened V by 0 bases and J by 2 bases, and 8 bases separated the two germline ends. CDR3 coding DNA: TGCAGCGTTGAAGATCAAGGGGGCAATCAGCCCCAGCATTTT. Encoded protein: CSVEDQGGNQPQHF.

J is TRBJ2-1 and V is TRBV5-1; 12 nucleotides match TRBD2. This CDR3 has 16 residues. In germline, CDR1 is SGHRS, CDR2 YFSETQ. The trim removed 4 bases at V and 2 bases at J, leaving 4 bases unmatched. CDR3 in amino acids: CASSLLAGGAYNEQFF. The CDR3 DNA sequence: TGCGCCAGCAGCCTACTAGCGGGAGGCGCCTACAATGAGCAGTTCTTC.

The chain is built from TRBV30 and TRBJ2-3; D is unresolved. Germline CDR1 is GTSNPN and CDR2 is SVGIG (reference sequence). This CDR3 region has 12 residues. Trimming removed 3 bases from V and 6 bases from J, with 10 bases in between. CDR3 sequence: CAWSPLGDTQYF. The CDR3 DNA is TGTGCCTGGAGCCCCCTTGGGGATACGCAGTATTTT.

This chain joins TRBV20-1 and TRBJ2-7; the match to TRBD2 covers 9 bases. After removal of 5 bases from V and 5 bases from J, the junction contained 10 bases not matched to a gene. This CDR3 has 14 amino acids. Germline lookup yields CDR1 DFQATT and CDR2 SNEGSKA (reference sequence). CDR3 loop: CSARLPGLAHEQYF. CDR3 coding DNA: TGCAGTGCTCGATTGCCGGGACTAGCCCACGAGCAGTACTTC.

Notes on this clonotype: An end of the junction differs from the germline gene, which may be a read error. The CDR3 DNA sequence: TGTGCCAGCAGAGGACTAGCGGGGTCCTTCGAGCAGTACTTC. It encodes CASRGLAGSFEQYF. The J gene is TRBJ2-7, the V gene TRBV27; 12 positions match TRBD2. This CDR3 has 14 amino acids. Germline lookup yields CDR1 MNHEY and CDR2 SMNVEV (reference sequence).

At least ten counts were recorded for this clonotype. The chain joins TRBV10-3 to TRBJ2-3; 14 nucleotides match TRBD2. The CDR3 totals 19 residues. Per germline, CDR1 ENHRY and CDR2 SYGVKD. Losses at the gene ends were 4 bases for V and 8 bases for J; bases not matched to a gene: 17. The CDR3, as DNA: TGTGCCATCAGTGGGATGTTGACCGGGACTAGCGGGAGATCGGGTACGCAGTATTTT. Translating it yields CAISGMLTGTSGRSGTQYF.

This clonotype was seen a few times. The V gene is TRBV11-2, the J gene TRBJ2-7; TRBD1 agrees at 7 bases. This CDR3 is 14 amino acids long. V lost 3 bases and J lost 6; bases outside the gene matches: 8. Germline V gives CDR1 SGHAT, CDR2 FQNNGV. The CDR3 loop is CASSFARTGTEQYF. CDR3 in DNA: TGTGCCAGCAGCTTCGCCCGGACAGGTACCGAGCAGTACTTC.

This clonotype has just one count. This chain uses TRBV6-2 or TRBV6-3 with TRBJ1-5; 8 bases fit TRBD1. CDR1 and CDR2 (germline): MNHEY, SVGEGT. CDR3 length equals 13 residues. The J segment lost 7 bases and the V segment lost 5 bases, leaving 4 bases of the junction unmatched. CDR3 sequence (DNA): TGTGCCAGCAGTCAGGGGGCAAGACAGCCCCAGCATTTT. Translation: CASSQGARQPQHF.

Regarding this clonotype: A read error is possible here, since a much larger clone lies one base away. The chain couples TRBV20-1 to TRBJ2-1; tentatively, D is TRBD2 (6 bases). The last part of the DNA fits TRBJ2-7 better; the J call may be wrong. Looked up from germline, CDR1 is DFQATT and CDR2 is SNEGSKA (reference sequence). CDR3 length: 16 amino acids. The chain's CDR3 is CSAHSRRRGPYNEQYF. The CDR3 nucleotides read TGCAGTGCACATTCTAGGAGGAGGGGTCCCTACAATGAGCAGTACTTC.

The genes are TRBV4-3 and TRBJ2-3; no clear D. This CDR3 spans 14 amino acids. Germline V lookup: CDR1 LGHNA, CDR2 YSLEER. V was trimmed by 0 bases and J by 3 bases, leaving 7 bases between them. The DNA of the CDR3 is TGCGCCAGCAGCCAAGATTCGAGGACAGATACGCAGTATTTT. Translated: CASSQDSRTDTQYF.

V gene TRBV24-1 combines with J gene TRBJ2-1, with D maybe TRBD2 (5 bases). The CDR3 has 14 residues. Per the germline V gene, CDR1 is KGHDR and CDR2 is SFDVKD. V was trimmed by 3 bases and J by 8 bases, leaving 13 bases between them. Here the CDR3 reads CATSDPSGSDEQFF. CDR3 nucleotide sequence: TGTGCCACCAGTGATCCCTCGGGGTCTGATGAGCAGTTCTTC.

The chain recombines TRBV28 with TRBJ2-7, with no clear D. Germline V gene lookup returns CDR1 MDHEN and CDR2 SYDVKM. V was trimmed by 1 base and J by 3 bases, leaving 4 bases between them. This CDR3 has 12 residues. This CDR3 is CASSLYFYEQYF. DNA for the CDR3: TGTGCCAGCAGTTTATACTTCTACGAGCAGTACTTC.

This sequence joins TRBV7-7 and TRBJ2-2, with 7 bases that match TRBD1. Germline values: CDR1 SSHAT, CDR2 FNYEAQ (reference sequence). The trim removed 0 bases at V and 4 bases at J, leaving 5 bases unmatched. This CDR3 has 16 residues. The CDR3: CASSLATGAGTGELFF. In DNA, the CDR3 is TGTGCCAGCAGCTTAGCTACAGGGGCGGGCACCGGGGAGCTGTTTTTT.

The rearrangement joins TRBV6-4 to TRBJ2-3, with TRBD2 matching over 7 bases. Germline lookup yields CDR1 MRHNA and CDR2 SNTAGT. After removal of 4 bases from V and 4 bases from J, the junction contained 11 bases not matched to a gene. The CDR3 is 16 residues long. Written as DNA, the CDR3 is TGTGCCAGCAGTGTCCTTGCGGGAGCGAGGGCAGATACGCAGTATTTT. Protein product: CASSVLAGARADTQYF.

This clonotype has ten or more counts. The chain employs TRBV20-1 and TRBJ2-5, with TRBD2 identical over 8 bases. CDR3 length equals 14 residues. Germline V CDR1 and CDR2: DFQATT, SNEGSKA (reference sequence). Unmatched junction bases numbered 11, after V lost 6 bases and J lost 5 bases. This CDR3 is CSALTGTRRETQYF. The CDR3 coding sequence is TGCAGTGCCCTGACCGGGACTAGGAGGGAGACCCAGTACTTC.

This clonotype appeared a few times. V and J are TRBV29-1 and TRBJ2-3; D could derive from TRBD1 or TRBD2 (5 bases each). CDR1 SQVTM and CDR2 ANQGSEA come from the germline V gene. This CDR3 spans 14 amino acids. V was trimmed by 6 bases and J by 3 bases, leaving 16 bases between them. CDR3 sequence: CSVGPPGRTDTQYF. CDR3 sequence (DNA): TGCAGCGTGGGCCCACCGGGGCGAACAGATACGCAGTATTTT.

This clonotype was seen more than once but under ten times. The rearrangement joins TRBV28 to TRBJ1-3; D is unresolved. The V gene's germline CDR1 is MDHEN and CDR2 SYDVKM. CDR3 size: 13 residues. Trimming took 8 bases from V and 4 from J, leaving 12 bases between them. The CDR3 region is CASEVRWGNTIYF. The DNA of the CDR3 is TGTGCCAGCGAAGTCCGTTGGGGAAACACCATATATTTT.

This clonotype was counted only a few times. The V gene is TRBV6-2 or TRBV6-3, the J gene TRBJ2-7; D is uncertain. This CDR3 comprises 13 residues. Germline V CDR1 and CDR2: MNHEY, SVGEGT. Trimming removed 6 bases from V and 0 bases from J, with 9 bases in between. Here the CDR3 DNA reads TGTGCCAGCAGCTCGTGGGGCTCCTACGAGCAGTACTTC. Its translation: CASSSWGSYEQYF.

This chain connects TRBV29-1 to TRBJ1-1; D not certain. V lost 4 bases and J lost 4, with 13 bases in between. Germline CDR1 reads SQVTM; CDR2 reads ANQGSEA. The CDR3 length is 13 residues. The CDR3 reads CSVATGLGTEAFF. The CDR3 nucleotides read TGCAGCGTTGCAACCGGGCTGGGCACTGAAGCTTTCTTT.

This clonotype came up a few times. J is TRBJ2-7 and V is TRBV5-1; D might be TRBD1 or TRBD2, each matching 5 bases. Germline loops: CDR1 SGHRS, CDR2 YFSETQ. V was trimmed by 4 bases and J by 6 bases, leaving 11 bases between them. This CDR3 region has 12 residues. CDR3 protein: CASSVGTGEQYF. CDR3 bases: TGCGCCAGCAGCGTTGGGACGGGCGAGCAGTACTTC. Based on the CDR3 plus reference TRBV5-1 and TRBJ2-7, the full variable domain is KAGVTQTPRYLIKTRGQQVTLSCSPISGHRSVSWYQQTPGQGLQFLFEYFSETQRNKGNFPGRFSGRQFSNSRSEMNVSTLELGDSALYLCASSVGTGEQYFGPGTRLTVT.